The 3 T cell receptor beta chains reported below all come from one sample, sequenced in a study of monozygotic twins with inflammatory bowel disease. TCRdb reworked the 5' RACE reads into one entry per CDR3 protein, no DNA. This sample lists 400,000 to 500,000 distinct CDR3 sequences; its ten largest clones have 2.4%. Sequenced material: blood. These receptors came from a human donor with ulcerative colitis or Crohn's disease, or a healthy co-twin of an affected twin (not recorded which).

The chain employs TRBV4-1 and TRBJ2-3; with no DNA, the TCRdb D assignment of TRBD2 cannot be verified. Per germline, CDR1 MGHRA and CDR2 YSYEKL. This CDR3 is built from 13 residues. The CDR3 here is CASSQREADTQYF.

The chain employs TRBV10-3 and TRBJ1-5; the D gene TCRdb calls, TRBD1, cannot be checked with no DNA. This CDR3 contains 14 residues. Germline V gives CDR1 ENHRY, CDR2 SYGVKD. CDR3 protein: CAISADSSNQPQHF.

The V and J genes are TRBV7-6 and TRBJ2-3; TCRdb's D gene call, TRBD1, goes unchecked for lack of DNA. Germline assignment: CDR1 SGHVS and CDR2 FNYEAQ. The CDR3 loop spans 15 amino acids. This chain's CDR3 is CASSPGDRGPDTQYF.